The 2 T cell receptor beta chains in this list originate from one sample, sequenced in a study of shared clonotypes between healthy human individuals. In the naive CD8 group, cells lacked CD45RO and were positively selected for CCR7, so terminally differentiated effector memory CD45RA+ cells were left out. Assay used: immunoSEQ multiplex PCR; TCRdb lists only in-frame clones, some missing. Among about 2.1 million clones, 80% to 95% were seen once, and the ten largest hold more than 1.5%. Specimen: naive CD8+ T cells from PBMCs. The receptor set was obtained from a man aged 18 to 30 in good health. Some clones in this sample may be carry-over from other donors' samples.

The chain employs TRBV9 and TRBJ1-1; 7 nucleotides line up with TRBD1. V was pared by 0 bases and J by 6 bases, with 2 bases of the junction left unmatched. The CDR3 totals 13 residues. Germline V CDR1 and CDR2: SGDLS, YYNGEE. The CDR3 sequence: CASSVGDRPEAFF. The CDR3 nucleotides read TGTGCCAGCAGCGTAGGGGACAGACCTGAAGCTTTCTTT. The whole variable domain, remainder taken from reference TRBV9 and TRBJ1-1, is DSGVTQTPKHLITATGQRVTLRCSPRSGDLSVYWYQQSLDQGLQFLIQYYNGEERAKGNILERFSAQQFPDLHSELNLSSLELGDSALYFCASSVGDRPEAFFGQGTRLTVV.

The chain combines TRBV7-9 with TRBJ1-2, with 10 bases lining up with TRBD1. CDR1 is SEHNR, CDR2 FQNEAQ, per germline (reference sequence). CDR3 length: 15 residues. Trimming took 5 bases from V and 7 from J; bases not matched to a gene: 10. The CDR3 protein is CASSPGGTGESGYTF. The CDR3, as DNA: TGTGCCAGCAGCCCAGGGGGGACAGGGGAGAGTGGCTACACCTTC.